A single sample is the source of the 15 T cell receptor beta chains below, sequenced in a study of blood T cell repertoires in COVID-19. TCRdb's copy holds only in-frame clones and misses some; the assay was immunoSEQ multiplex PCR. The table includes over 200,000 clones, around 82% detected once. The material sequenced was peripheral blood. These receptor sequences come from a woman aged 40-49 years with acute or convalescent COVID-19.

The CDR3 bases are TGTGCCACCTGCATAACAGTTAACTATGGCTACACCTTC. The encoded protein is CATCITVNYGYTF. This chain uses TRBV6-5 with TRBJ1-2; D call uncertain. The V and J ends lost 10 bases and 1 base respectively, with 13 bases between them. CDR3 length: 13 residues. Germline CDR1 and CDR2: MNHEY and SVGAGI.

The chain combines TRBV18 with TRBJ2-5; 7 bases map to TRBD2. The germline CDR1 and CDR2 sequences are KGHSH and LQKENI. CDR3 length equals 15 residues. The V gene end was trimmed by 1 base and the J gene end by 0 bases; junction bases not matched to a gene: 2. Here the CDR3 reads CASSPQLADQETQYF. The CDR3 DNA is TGTGCCAGCTCACCACAGCTAGCGGACCAAGAGACCCAGTACTTC.

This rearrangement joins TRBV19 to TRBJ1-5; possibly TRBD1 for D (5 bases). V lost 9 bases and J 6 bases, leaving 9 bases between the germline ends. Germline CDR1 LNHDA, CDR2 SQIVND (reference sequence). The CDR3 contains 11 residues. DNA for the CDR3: TGTGCCAGGGGGAGGGGTCAGCCCCAGCATTTT. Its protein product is CARGRGQPQHF.

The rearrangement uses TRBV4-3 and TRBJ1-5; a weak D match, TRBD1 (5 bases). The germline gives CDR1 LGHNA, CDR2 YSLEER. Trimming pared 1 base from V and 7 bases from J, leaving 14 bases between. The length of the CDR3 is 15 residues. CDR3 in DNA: TGCGCCAGCAGCCAAGGGTTCGGGGGGGGGCAGCCCCAGCATTTT. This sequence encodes CASSQGFGGGQPQHF.

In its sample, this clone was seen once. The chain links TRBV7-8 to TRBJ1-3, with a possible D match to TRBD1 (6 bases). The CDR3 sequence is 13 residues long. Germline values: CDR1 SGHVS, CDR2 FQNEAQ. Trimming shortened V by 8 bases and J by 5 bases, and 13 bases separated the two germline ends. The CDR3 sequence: CASGNRERNTIYF. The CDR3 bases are TGTGCCAGCGGCAACAGGGAACGAAACACCATATATTTT. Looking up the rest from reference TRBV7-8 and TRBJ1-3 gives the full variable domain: GAGVSQSPRYKVAKRGQDVALRCDPISGHVSLFWYQQALGQGPEFLTYFQNEAQLDKSGLPSDRFFAERPEGSVSTLKIQRTQQEDSAVYLCASGNRERNTIYFGEGSWLTVV.

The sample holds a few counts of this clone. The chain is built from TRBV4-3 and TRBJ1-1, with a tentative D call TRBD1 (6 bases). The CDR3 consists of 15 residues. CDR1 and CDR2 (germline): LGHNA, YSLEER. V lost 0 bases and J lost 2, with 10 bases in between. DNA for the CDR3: TGCGCCAGCAGCCAAGATCCGGACAGCAACACTGAAGCTTTCTTT. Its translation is CASSQDPDSNTEAFF.

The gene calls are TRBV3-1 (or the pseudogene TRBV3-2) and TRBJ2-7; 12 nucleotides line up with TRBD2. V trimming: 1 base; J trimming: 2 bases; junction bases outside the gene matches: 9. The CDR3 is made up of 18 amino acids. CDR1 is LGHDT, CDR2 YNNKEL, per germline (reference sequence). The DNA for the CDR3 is TGTGCCAGCAGCCAAGGAGCTAGCGGGGGGGCCTCAGCCTACGAGCAGTACTTC. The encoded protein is CASSQGASGGASAYEQYF.

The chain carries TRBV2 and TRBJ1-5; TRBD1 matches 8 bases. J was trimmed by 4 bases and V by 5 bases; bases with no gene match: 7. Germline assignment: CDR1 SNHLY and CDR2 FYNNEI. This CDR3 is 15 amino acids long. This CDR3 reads CASSLTGQENQPQHF. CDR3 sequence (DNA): TGTGCCAGCAGTCTGACGGGACAGGAGAATCAGCCCCAGCATTTT.

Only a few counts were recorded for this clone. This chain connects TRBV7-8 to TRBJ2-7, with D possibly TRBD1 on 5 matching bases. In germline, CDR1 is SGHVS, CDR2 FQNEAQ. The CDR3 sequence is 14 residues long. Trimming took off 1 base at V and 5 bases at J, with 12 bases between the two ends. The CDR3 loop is CASSLGGRADEQYF. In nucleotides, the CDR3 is TGTGCCAGCAGCTTAGGTGGCAGGGCCGACGAGCAGTACTTC.

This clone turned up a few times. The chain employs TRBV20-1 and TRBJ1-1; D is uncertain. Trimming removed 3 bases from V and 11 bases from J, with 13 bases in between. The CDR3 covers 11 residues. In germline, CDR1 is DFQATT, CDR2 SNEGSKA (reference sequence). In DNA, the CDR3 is TGCAGTGCTAGTCGGGTCTCGGGGGCTTTCTTT. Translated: CSASRVSGAFF.

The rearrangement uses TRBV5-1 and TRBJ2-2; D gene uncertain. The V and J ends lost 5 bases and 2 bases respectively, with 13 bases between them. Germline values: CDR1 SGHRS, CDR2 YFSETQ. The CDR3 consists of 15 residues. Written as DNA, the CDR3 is TGCGCCAGCAGTTCAGGCGCCCCAAACACCGGGGAGCTGTTTTTT. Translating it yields CASSSGAPNTGELFF.

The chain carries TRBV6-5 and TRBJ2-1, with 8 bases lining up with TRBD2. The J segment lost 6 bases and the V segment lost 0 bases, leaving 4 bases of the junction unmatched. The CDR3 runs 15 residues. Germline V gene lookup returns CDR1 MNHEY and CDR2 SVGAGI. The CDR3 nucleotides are TGTGCCAGCAGTTACTCGGGACTAGATGGCAATGAGCAGTTCTTC. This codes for CASSYSGLDGNEQFF.

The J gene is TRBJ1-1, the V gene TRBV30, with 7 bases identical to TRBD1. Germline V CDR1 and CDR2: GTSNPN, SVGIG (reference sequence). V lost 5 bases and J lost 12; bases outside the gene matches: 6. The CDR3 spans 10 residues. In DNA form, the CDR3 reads TGTGCCTGGGCCGGGACAGTCCCTTTCTTT. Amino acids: CAWAGTVPFF.

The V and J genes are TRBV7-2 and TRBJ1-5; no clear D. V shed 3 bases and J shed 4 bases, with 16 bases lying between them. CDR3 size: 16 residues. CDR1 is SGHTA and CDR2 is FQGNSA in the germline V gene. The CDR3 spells CASSFNTAGTNQPQHF. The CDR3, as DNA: TGTGCCAGCAGCTTTAATACGGCAGGCACAAATCAGCCCCAGCATTTT.

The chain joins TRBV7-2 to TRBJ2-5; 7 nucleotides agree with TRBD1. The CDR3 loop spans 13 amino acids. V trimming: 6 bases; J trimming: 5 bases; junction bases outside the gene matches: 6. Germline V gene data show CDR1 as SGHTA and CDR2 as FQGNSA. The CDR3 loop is CASSRDSGETQYF. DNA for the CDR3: TGTGCCAGCAGTAGGGACAGTGGGGAGACCCAGTACTTC.